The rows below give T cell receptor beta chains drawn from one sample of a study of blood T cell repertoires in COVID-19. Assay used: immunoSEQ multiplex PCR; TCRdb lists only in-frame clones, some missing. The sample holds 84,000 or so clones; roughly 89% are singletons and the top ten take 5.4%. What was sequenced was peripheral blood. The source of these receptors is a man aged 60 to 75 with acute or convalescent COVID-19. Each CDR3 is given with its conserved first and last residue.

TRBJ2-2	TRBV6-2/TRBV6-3	CASSYQGGKVGELFF
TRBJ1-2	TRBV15	CATSRLQGRGYTF
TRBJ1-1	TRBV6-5	CASSLTRRGLTEAFF
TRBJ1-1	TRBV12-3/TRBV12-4	CASSPWEGTEAFF
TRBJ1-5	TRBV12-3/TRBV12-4	CASTGTINQPQHF
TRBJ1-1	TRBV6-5	CDTSPARTGRTEAFF
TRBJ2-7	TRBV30	CAWSVSQGVYEQYF
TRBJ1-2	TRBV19	CASSQAGAGGYTF
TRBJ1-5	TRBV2	CASREGLYSNQPQHF
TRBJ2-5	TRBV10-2	CASPTLWQETQYF
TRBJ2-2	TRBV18	CASSPAGDPNTGELFF
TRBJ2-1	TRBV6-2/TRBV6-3	CASSYPRVPGQGARYNEQFF
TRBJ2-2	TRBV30	CAGTGPGELFF
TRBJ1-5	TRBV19	CASSIGPVYQPQHF
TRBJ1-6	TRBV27	CASSLMWTPEAPLHF
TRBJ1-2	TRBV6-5	CASSSRGVDGYTF
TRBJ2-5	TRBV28	CASSAPVITGRETQYF
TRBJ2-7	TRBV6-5	CASSEDRVWGEQYF
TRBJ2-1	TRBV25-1	CASSDGTGGMGLRNEQFF
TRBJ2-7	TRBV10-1	CASSESPGTGYEQYF
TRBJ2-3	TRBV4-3	CASSLSGRGDTQYF
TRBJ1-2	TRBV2	CASTPETDSIYGYTF
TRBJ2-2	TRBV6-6	CASSYSGGGDDGELFF
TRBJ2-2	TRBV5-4	CASSKGTRKNTGELFF
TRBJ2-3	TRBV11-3	CASSQGGADTQYF
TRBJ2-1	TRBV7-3	CASSLSPRGAGDNEQFF
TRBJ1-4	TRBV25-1	CASSEKGVVKKLFF
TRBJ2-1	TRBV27	CASSLGTNEQFF
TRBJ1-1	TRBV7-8	CASSPRDTNTEAFF
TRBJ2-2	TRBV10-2	CASSDPLAVAGELFF
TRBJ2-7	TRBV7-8	CASSSDTGVPYEQYF
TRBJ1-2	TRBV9	CASSPSPANYGYTF
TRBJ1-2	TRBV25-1	CASSDDYSYTYGYTF
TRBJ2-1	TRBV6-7	CASSYSDRGPNEQFF
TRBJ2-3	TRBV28	CASSPTYTTSGSTDTQYF
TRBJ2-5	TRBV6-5	CASKDRFSKETQYF
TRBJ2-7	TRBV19	CASSIPGSSSYEQYF
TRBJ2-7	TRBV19	CASSTAGQGYEQYF
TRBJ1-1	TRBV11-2	CASSPGSWNTEAFF
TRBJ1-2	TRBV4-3	CASSQGGTPYGYTF
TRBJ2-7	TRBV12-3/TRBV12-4	CASWQGPSYEQYF
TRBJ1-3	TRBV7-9	CASSPGQGGNTIYF
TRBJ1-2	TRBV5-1	CASSLGARALGYTF
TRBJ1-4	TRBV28	CASSPPERLNEKLFF
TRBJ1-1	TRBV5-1	CASSLGDRGPNTEAFF
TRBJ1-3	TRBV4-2	CASSQSPLENQGTIYF
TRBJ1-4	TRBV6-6	CASSYGGASNEKLFF
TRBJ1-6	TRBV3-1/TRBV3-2	CASSRPGQQNSPLHF
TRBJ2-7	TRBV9	CASSVAGGEMYEQYF
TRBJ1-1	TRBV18	CASSDPGGTEAFF
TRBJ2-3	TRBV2	CASSVGLAGVSTDTQYF
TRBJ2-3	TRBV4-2	CASSQDLAGANGDTQYF
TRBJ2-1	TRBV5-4	CASSLVGSGAGQFF
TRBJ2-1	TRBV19	CASSIRGNYNEQFF
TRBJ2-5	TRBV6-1	CASSELYETQYF
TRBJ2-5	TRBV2	CASSRTSGQRETQYF
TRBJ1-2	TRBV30	CAWTPQGTSGYTF
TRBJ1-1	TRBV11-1	CASSLWRDTEAFF
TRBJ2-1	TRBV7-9	CASSYSAGSSYNEQFF